Each of the 22 T cell receptor beta chains below was sequenced from the same sample in a study of T cells in Graves' hyperthyroidism and ophthalmopathy. Authors of the study amplified TCR beta CDR3 regions from RNA transcripts. The HTBI set primed first-round TCR CDR3 RT-PCR. TCRdb called the multiplex PCR reads again in MiXCR, with one record for every CDR3 protein. The sample includes some 370,000 distinct CDR3 sequences, roughly 15% seen only once; the top ten take more than 30%. The sequenced material came from blood. The receptors stem from a woman in her thirties with Graves' hyperthyroidism that later progressed to Graves' ophthalmopathy.

Many counts were recorded for this clonotype. V gene TRBV6-2 or TRBV6-3 combines with J gene TRBJ2-1, with D possibly TRBD2 on 6 matching bases. This CDR3 has 16 residues. Deletions cut 4 bases from V and 1 base from J, with 14 bases between. Germline CDR1 reads MNHEY; CDR2 reads SVGEGT. The CDR3 DNA reads as TGTGCCAGCAGTTCCCCCCGCGCGGGATCCTACAATGAGCAGTTCTTC. It yields the protein CASSSPRAGSYNEQFF.

This clonotype has a count of ten or more. The rearrangement joins TRBV15 to TRBJ2-5; no reliable D call. CDR1 and CDR2 from the germline V gene are LNHNV and YYDKDF (reference sequence). The CDR3 length is 13 residues. V was shortened by 6 bases and J by 2 bases, with 10 bases between the two germline ends. CDR3: CATRIIGQETQYF. CDR3 DNA: TGTGCCACCAGAATAATCGGACAAGAGACCCAGTACTTC.

This chain connects TRBV19 to TRBJ1-2; 10 nucleotides agree with TRBD1. This CDR3 has 14 amino acids. V lost 7 bases and J lost 7; bases outside the gene matches: 9. The germline V gene has CDR1 LNHDA and CDR2 SQIVND (reference sequence). The CDR3 coding sequence is TGTGCCAGTATGGGGACAGGGGAACTGCCTGGCTACACCTTC. Its protein is CASMGTGELPGYTF.

This clonotype was counted at least ten times. The rearrangement links TRBV28 to TRBJ2-6, with TRBD1 matching 10 bases. The CDR3 length is 18 residues. CDR1 and CDR2 (germline): MDHEN, SYDVKM. V was clipped by 2 bases and J by 4 bases; unmatched bases: 8. This CDR3 is CASSLTGQGRSGANVLTF. In nucleotides, the CDR3 is TGTGCCAGCAGTTTAACGGGACAGGGGAGGTCCGGGGCCAACGTCCTGACTTTC.

This clonotype was counted only a few times. The chain joins TRBV12-3 or TRBV12-4 to TRBJ2-3; 9 bases fit TRBD2. V was clipped by 3 bases and J by 0 bases; unmatched bases: 4. The CDR3 runs to 16 residues. CDR3 protein: CASSFNLAGSTDTQYF. Written as DNA, the CDR3 is TGTGCCAGCAGTTTCAACCTAGCGGGGAGCACAGATACGCAGTATTTT.

This chain uses TRBV28 with TRBJ2-2; maybe TRBD1 (5 bases). In germline, CDR1 is MDHEN, CDR2 SYDVKM. The CDR3 consists of 15 residues. The V end lost 4 bases, the J end lost 2 bases, and 11 bases lay between the germline ends. CDR3 in amino acids: CASSSLDTNTGELFF. CDR3 nucleotides: TGTGCCAGCAGTTCTTTGGACACTAACACCGGGGAGCTGTTTTTT.

This clonotype appeared many times. This chain links TRBV19 with TRBJ2-5, with 9 bases matching TRBD1. CDR3 length: 16 residues. The V gene's germline CDR1 is LNHDA and CDR2 SQIVND (reference sequence). With V trimmed by 4 bases and J by 5 bases, 11 bases remained unmatched. This chain's CDR3 is CASSTNPGQGLETQYF. The DNA of the CDR3 is TGTGCCAGTAGTACAAATCCGGGACAGGGTTTGGAGACCCAGTACTTC.

The V call is TRBV20-1, the J call TRBJ2-6; D is unresolved. CDR3 length: 15 residues. The germline V and J ends were trimmed by 5 bases and 2 bases, with 13 bases remaining between them. From germline, CDR1 is DFQATT and CDR2 SNEGSKA (reference sequence). CDR3 sequence: CSAPLLRTGANVLTF. CDR3 bases: TGCAGTGCTCCCCTCCTCCGGACTGGGGCCAACGTCCTGACTTTC.

This chain joins TRBV11-2 and TRBJ2-7, with TRBD2 as a possible D gene (6 bases). Germline CDR1 SGHAT, CDR2 FQNNGV. The CDR3 has 17 residues. Trimming left V 5 bases short and J 3 bases short, with 23 bases between. In DNA, the CDR3 is TGTGCCAGCAGCCTTATGCTGCGGGGCAGGCAAAGCTACGAGCAGTACTTC. This gives the protein CASSLMLRGRQSYEQYF. Complete variable domain (other parts from reference TRBV11-2 and TRBJ2-7): EAGVAQSPRYKIIEKRQSVAFWCNPISGHATLYWYQQILGQGPKLLIQFQNNGVVDDSQLPKDRFSAERLKGVDSTLKIQPAKLEDSAVYLCASSLMLRGRQSYEQYFGPGTRLTVT.

This clonotype was picked up one time. V usage is TRBV19 and J usage is TRBJ2-1; D tentatively fits TRBD1 or TRBD2 (5 bases each). The CDR3 spans 15 residues. CDR1 and CDR2 from the germline V gene are LNHDA and SQIVND (reference sequence). Trimming stripped 3 bases from V and 9 bases from J, with 18 bases between. Here the CDR3 reads CASSMLGTSMFEQFF. The DNA for the CDR3 is TGTGCCAGTAGTATGTTGGGGACCAGTATGTTTGAGCAGTTCTTC.

The chain combines TRBV5-1 with TRBJ2-1; 9 bases are shared with TRBD1. V trimming: 4 bases; J trimming: 2 bases; junction bases outside the gene matches: 19. The CDR3 length is 20 residues. Germline CDR1 reads SGHRS; CDR2 reads YFSETQ. CDR3: CASSGIRDRALKPTYNEQFF. Here the CDR3 DNA reads TGCGCCAGCAGCGGGATCCGGGACAGGGCCCTGAAACCTACCTACAATGAGCAGTTCTTC.

The chain carries TRBV19 and TRBJ2-4; the match to TRBD2 covers 8 bases. V lost 10 bases and J lost 1; bases outside the gene matches: 12. The CDR3 is 16 residues long. The germline V gene has CDR1 LNHDA and CDR2 SQIVND (reference sequence). CDR3 sequence reads: CATSRGGLSAKNIQYF. In nucleotides, the CDR3 is TGTGCCACAAGTCGGGGGGGGTTATCTGCCAAAAACATTCAGTACTTC.

This clonotype appeared a few times. Compared with germline, one end of the junction differs, possibly owing to a read error. V is TRBV20-1 and J is TRBJ2-3; 8 bases are shared with TRBD2. CDR3 length: 13 residues. Germline V gene data show CDR1 as DFQATT and CDR2 as SNEGSKA (reference sequence). This CDR3 reads CARFSGVTATQYF. The DNA for the CDR3 is TGCGCCCGTTTTAGCGGGGTGACAGCTACGCAGTATTTT.

This clonotype was seen at least ten times. The rearrangement uses TRBV27 and TRBJ2-7, with no clear D. V lost 6 bases to trimming and J lost 0 bases, with 21 bases between them. This CDR3 is built from 17 residues. Germline assignment: CDR1 MNHEY and CDR2 SMNVEV (reference sequence). DNA of the CDR3: TGTGCCAGCAGGATAGCCGCGTGGTCCACTAACTCCTACGAGCAGTACTTC. It is translated as CASRIAAWSTNSYEQYF.

This clonotype was observed a few times. The rearrangement links TRBV29-1 to TRBJ2-6, with 8 nucleotides matching TRBD1. Trimming took 4 bases from V and 4 from J; bases not matched to a gene: 6. Germline V CDR1 and CDR2: SQVTM, ANQGSEA. This CDR3 has 15 residues. As DNA, the CDR3 is TGCAGCGTTGGACAGGGGATGTCGGGGGCCAACGTCCTGACTTTC. Translation gives CSVGQGMSGANVLTF.

This clonotype was observed many times. The V call is TRBV2, the J call TRBJ1-2; 8 nucleotides line up with TRBD1. The J segment lost 3 bases and the V segment lost 2 bases, leaving 5 bases of the junction unmatched. This CDR3 has 15 amino acids. Germline loops: CDR1 SNHLY, CDR2 FYNNEI. This chain's CDR3 is CASSENTGGDYGYTF. The DNA for the CDR3 is TGTGCCAGCAGTGAAAACACAGGGGGGGACTATGGCTACACCTTC. Filled out from reference TRBV2 and TRBJ1-2, the complete variable domain reads EPEVTQTPSHQVTQMGQEVILRCVPISNHLYFYWYRQILGQKVEFLVSFYNNEISEKSEIFDDQFSVERPDGSNFTLKIRSTKLEDSAMYFCASSENTGGDYGYTFGSGTRLTVV.

Many counts were recorded for this clonotype. The rearrangement joins TRBV9 to TRBJ2-2; D is undetermined. Germline assignment: CDR1 SGDLS and CDR2 YYNGEE. The CDR3 runs to 15 residues. Trimming left V 0 bases short and J 4 bases short, with 10 bases between. Here the CDR3 DNA reads TGTGCCAGCAGCGTAGTCGGCATCGGCACCGGGGAGCTGTTTTTT. This gives the protein CASSVVGIGTGELFF.

In its sample, this clonotype was seen a few times. J is TRBJ1-1 and V is TRBV9; 7 nucleotides match TRBD1. This CDR3 is built from 15 residues. The V gene end was trimmed by 2 bases and the J gene end by 5 bases; junction bases not matched to a gene: 9. Germline lookup yields CDR1 SGDLS and CDR2 YYNGEE. For the CDR3, the DNA is TGTGCCAGCAGCGTTAAGGCAGGGGGGGGAACTGAAGCTTTCTTT. Its translation: CASSVKAGGGTEAFF.

In this sample, this clonotype turned up a few times. This CDR3 reads CSARAGQTASAQHF. The CDR3 bases are TGCAGTGCTAGAGCTGGTCAAACCGCTTCAGCCCAGCATTTT. The chain employs TRBV20-1 and TRBJ1-5; D is ambiguous. Trimming stripped 1 base from V and 11 bases from J, with 18 bases between. Germline V gives CDR1 DFQATT, CDR2 SNEGSKA (reference sequence). This CDR3 has 14 amino acids.

Only a few counts were recorded for this clonotype. The chain employs TRBV4-1 and TRBJ1-5, with 9 bases lining up with TRBD1. CDR3 length: 16 amino acids. From germline, CDR1 is MGHRA and CDR2 YSYEKL. V shed 4 bases and J 4 bases; nucleotides not matched to a gene: 8. CDR3 loop: CASSLYGTGSNQPQHF. In DNA form, the CDR3 reads TGCGCCAGCAGCCTTTACGGGACAGGGTCTAATCAGCCCCAGCATTTT.

The rearrangement links TRBV11-2 to TRBJ1-1, with a possible D match to TRBD1 (5 bases). The V end lost 6 bases, the J end lost 4 bases, and 15 bases lay between the germline ends. The germline CDR1 and CDR2 sequences are SGHAT and FQNNGV. The CDR3 runs 14 residues. The CDR3 nucleotides are TGTGCCAGCAGGCAGATCAGGGAACGCACTGAAGCTTTCTTT. As protein: CASRQIRERTEAFF.

This chain connects TRBV2 to TRBJ1-5, with no clear D. With 0 bases removed from V and 3 bases from J, the gap between germline ends came to 9 bases. The germline V gene has CDR1 SNHLY and CDR2 FYNNEI. This CDR3 region has 15 residues. This CDR3 reads CASSEALTVNQPQHF. CDR3 bases: TGTGCCAGCAGTGAAGCGCTGACGGTCAATCAGCCCCAGCATTTT.